The next 30 T cell receptor beta chains were all read from a single sample in a study of T-cell reconstitution after alpha-beta-depleted transplantation in children. Study observations and caveats: T-cell counts and diversity at one year post-transplant came mainly from newly produced T cells.

These TCRs' antigens remain unknown. TCRbeta library construction was performed incorporating unique molecular identifiers. TCRdb re-called the PCR reads with MiXCR, one entry per CDR3 protein. Seen here are about 300,000 distinct CDR3 sequences, around 7.1% observed once, and the top ten hold approximately 9.6%. The sample consisted of peripheral blood, taken 360 days after TCRalphabeta/CD19-depleted stem cell transplant. Every receptor here comes from a female patient aged 2-15 years who had a stem cell transplant for Fanconi anemia, so the T cells may come from the graft donor.

The genes are TRBV25-1 and TRBJ1-1; D possibly corresponds to TRBD1 (6 bases). Trimming left V 6 bases short and J 6 bases short, with 14 bases between. CDR1 is MGHDK, CDR2 SYGVNS, per germline. The CDR3 consists of 13 residues. CDR3 coding DNA: TGTGCCAGCAGGGGGCAGGGGATGGCTGAAGCTTTCTTT. Protein product: CASRGQGMAEAFF.

At least ten counts were recorded for this clonotype. This chain joins TRBV6-1 and TRBJ2-3; the match to TRBD2 covers 10 bases. Germline V gene lookup returns CDR1 MNHNS and CDR2 SASEGT. V lost 1 base, J lost 2 bases, and 6 bases stayed unmatched. The CDR3 is made up of 17 amino acids. CDR3 sequence: CASSEDLAGVHTDTQYF. CDR3 bases: TGTGCCAGCAGTGAAGATCTAGCGGGGGTCCACACAGATACGCAGTATTTT.

This clonotype was observed at least ten times. V is TRBV7-2 and J is TRBJ2-7; TRBD1 aligns across 8 bases. The CDR3 sequence is 14 residues long. The germline CDR1 and CDR2 sequences are SGHTA and FQGNSA. Unmatched junction bases numbered 5, after V lost 2 bases and J lost 5 bases. This CDR3 reads CASSLRQGPNEQYF. The CDR3 DNA is TGTGCCAGCAGCTTACGACAGGGGCCGAACGAGCAGTACTTC.

There are a few counts of this clonotype. V usage is TRBV11-2 and J usage is TRBJ2-7; 10 nucleotides align to TRBD1. The J segment lost 4 bases and the V segment lost 4 bases, leaving 1 base of the junction unmatched. CDR3 size: 13 residues. Germline CDR1 SGHAT, CDR2 FQNNGV. CDR3 protein: CASSSDRGYEQYF. In DNA form, the CDR3 reads TGTGCCAGCAGCTCGGACAGGGGGTACGAGCAGTACTTC. Looking up the rest from reference TRBV11-2 and TRBJ2-7 gives the full variable domain: EAGVAQSPRYKIIEKRQSVAFWCNPISGHATLYWYQQILGQGPKLLIQFQNNGVVDDSQLPKDRFSAERLKGVDSTLKIQPAKLEDSAVYLCASSSDRGYEQYFGPGTRLTVT.

Ten or more counts support this clonotype. CDR3: CASSDSYGLAGYYEQYF. The CDR3 DNA reads TGTGCCAGCAGCGATTCTTACGGACTAGCGGGATACTACGAGCAGTACTTC. The V and J genes are TRBV28 and TRBJ2-7; 12 nucleotides match TRBD2. V dropped 6 bases and J dropped 3; count of bases not matched to a gene: 12. Germline V lookup: CDR1 MDHEN, CDR2 SYDVKM. The CDR3 has 17 residues.

The sample holds many counts of this clonotype. The chain couples TRBV18 to TRBJ2-5; either TRBD1 or TRBD2 may fit D (5 bases each). The CDR3 runs to 15 residues. Germline V gives CDR1 KGHSH, CDR2 LQKENI. Trimming took off 2 bases at V and 1 base at J, with 11 bases between the two ends. The CDR3 DNA follows: TGTGCCAGCTCACCAGGGGGAGCCCTCCAAGAGACCCAGTACTTC. Protein sequence: CASSPGGALQETQYF.

This chain joins TRBV25-1 and TRBJ1-1; TRBD1 matches at 8 bases. The V gene end was trimmed by 1 base and the J gene end by 6 bases; junction bases not matched to a gene: 7. CDR1 MGHDK and CDR2 SYGVNS come from the germline V gene. The CDR3 spans 15 residues. The CDR3 bases are TGTGCCAGCAGTGAATTCAGTAACAGGGGGGCTGAAGCTTTCTTT. Its translation is CASSEFSNRGAEAFF.

This clonotype has only a few counts. CDR3 coding DNA: TGCAGTGCTCCCGACAGGGGACAAGAGACCCAGTACTTC. Translated: CSAPDRGQETQYF. The chain employs TRBV20-1 and TRBJ2-5; TRBD1 matches 8 bases. V shed 5 bases and J 2 bases; nucleotides not matched to a gene: 4. This CDR3 comprises 13 residues. CDR1 and CDR2 (germline): DFQATT, SNEGSKA (reference sequence).

This clonotype was observed many times. The gene calls are TRBV24-1 and TRBJ2-3; the D is unclear. Trimming took 4 bases from V and 4 from J, leaving 11 bases between them. CDR3 length: 14 residues. CDR1 is KGHDR and CDR2 is SFDVKD in the germline V gene. The CDR3 DNA is TGTGCCACCAGTGACCTGACAAGCGCAGATACGCAGTATTTT. This codes for CATSDLTSADTQYF.

The chain combines TRBV3-1 with TRBJ1-1, with D hard to call. The CDR3 sequence is 12 residues long. V dropped 0 bases and J dropped 11 bases, with 10 bases sitting between them. CDR1 LGHDT and CDR2 YNNKEL come from the germline V gene (reference sequence). In nucleotides, the CDR3 is TGTGCCAGCAGCCAAGATAATCTGAGGGCTTTCTTT. Translated, it gives CASSQDNLRAFF.

This clonotype showed up just a few times. The CDR3 DNA is TGTGCCAGCAGCTTGGGGGGGACAGTCGTATACGAGCAGTACGTC. It encodes CASSLGGTVVYEQYV. J is TRBJ2-7 and V is TRBV5-5; 7 nucleotides agree with TRBD1. J gave up 4 bases and V 0 bases, and 7 bases lay outside the gene matches. CDR3 length: 15 residues. Looked up from germline, CDR1 is SGHKS and CDR2 is YYEKEE (reference sequence).

This clonotype was counted many times. This chain uses TRBV5-6 with TRBJ2-1, with TRBD2 matching over 8 bases. Germline V gene lookup returns CDR1 SGHDT and CDR2 YYEEEE. The CDR3 runs 11 residues. V shed 4 bases and J 9 bases; nucleotides not matched to a gene: 0. The CDR3 protein is CASSREGEQFF. CDR3 nucleotide sequence: TGTGCCAGCAGCCGGGAGGGTGAGCAGTTCTTC. The full variable domain, with the rest looked up from reference TRBV5-6 and TRBJ2-1, is DAGVTQSPTHLIKTRGQQVTLRCSPKSGHDTVSWYQQALGQGPQFIFQYYEEEERQRGNFPDRFSGHQFPNYSSELNVNALLLGDSALYLCASSREGEQFFGPGTRLTVL.

This clonotype was counted at least ten times. The chain carries TRBV4-2 and TRBJ2-7, with D possibly TRBD2 on 6 matching bases. This CDR3 is 18 amino acids long. The V and J ends lost 0 bases and 1 base respectively, with 19 bases between them. CDR1 LGHNA and CDR2 YNFKEQ come from the germline V gene. DNA of the CDR3: TGTGCCAGCAGCCAAGATCCTGGCTTCGGGGACTCATCCTACGAGCAGTACTTC. Its protein product is CASSQDPGFGDSSYEQYF.

This clonotype came up many times. This chain connects TRBV6-5 to TRBJ1-4; 7 bases are shared with TRBD1. The CDR3 is made up of 14 amino acids. Trimming took 6 bases from V and 8 from J; bases not matched to a gene: 9. The V gene's germline CDR1 is MNHEY and CDR2 SVGAGI. The CDR3 DNA sequence: TGTGCCAGCAGCCCCCAAAACAGGGGCGAAAAACTGTTTTTT. Residues: CASSPQNRGEKLFF.

This clonotype was recorded many times. This rearrangement joins TRBV12-3 or TRBV12-4 to TRBJ1-5; perhaps TRBD1 as D (5 bases). The CDR3 extends over 16 amino acids. V was clipped by 4 bases and J by 4 bases, with 17 bases between them. CDR3 bases: TGTGCCAGCAGTTGGTACGGGGGGGTAGGTAATCAGCCCCAGCATTTT. Its protein is CASSWYGGVGNQPQHF.

Ten or more counts support this clonotype. This chain links TRBV10-3 with TRBJ1-5; no definite D call. This CDR3 spans 13 amino acids. Germline values: CDR1 ENHRY, CDR2 SYGVKD. V dropped 0 bases and J dropped 6 bases, with 6 bases sitting between them. This CDR3 is CAISESNRQPQHF. The CDR3 DNA reads TGTGCCATCAGTGAGTCGAATCGTCAGCCCCAGCATTTT.

This clonotype has at least ten counts. The rearrangement links TRBV20-1 to TRBJ1-1; TRBD1 is a possible D gene (6 bases). Between the trimmed V and J ends, which lost 5 bases and 4 bases, there was a span of 14 bases. This CDR3 has 13 amino acids. Germline values: CDR1 DFQATT, CDR2 SNEGSKA (reference sequence). The CDR3 here is CSAVDRRRTEAFF. CDR3 bases: TGCAGTGCTGTAGACAGGAGACGCACTGAAGCTTTCTTT.

The V call is TRBV18, the J call TRBJ1-2; the D is unclear. The CDR3 runs to 14 residues. CDR1 is KGHSH, CDR2 LQKENI, per germline. Trimming cost V 2 bases and J 3 bases, with 10 bases left between them. Written as DNA, the CDR3 is TGTGCCAGCTCACCAACAACCTCGGACTATGGCTACACCTTC. Protein: CASSPTTSDYGYTF.

The rearrangement uses TRBV7-3 and TRBJ2-1; 11 nucleotides align to TRBD1. CDR1 is SGHTA, CDR2 FQGTGA, per germline. V lost 5 bases to trimming and J lost 6 bases; unmatched junction nucleotides: 12. CDR3 size: 17 residues. The CDR3 DNA reads as TGTGCCAGCAGCCAACGGACAGGGGGCGTTTTACCCAATGAGCAGTTCTTC. Residues: CASSQRTGGVLPNEQFF.

Only a few counts were recorded for this clonotype. The chain joins TRBV18 to TRBJ1-4; TRBD1 matches 7 bases. With 6 bases clipped from V and 3 bases from J, the junction kept 7 bases outside the gene matches. The germline CDR1 and CDR2 sequences are KGHSH and LQKENI. The CDR3 is made up of 15 amino acids. The CDR3 here is CASSRTGAANEKLFF. The CDR3 nucleotides read TGTGCCAGCTCCCGAACAGGGGCGGCTAATGAAAAACTGTTTTTT.

The chain links TRBV9 to TRBJ2-7; 7 bases map to TRBD1. Germline loops: CDR1 SGDLS, CDR2 YYNGEE. J was trimmed by 2 bases and V by 2 bases; bases with no gene match: 4. The CDR3 consists of 14 residues. The CDR3 DNA is TGTGCCAGCAGCGTCGGGACAGACACCTACGAGCAGTACTTC. It yields the protein CASSVGTDTYEQYF.

This clonotype was recorded many times. The chain uses TRBV10-3 and TRBJ1-2, with D unresolved. CDR3 length: 12 amino acids. V was cut by 6 bases and J by 6 bases, with 11 bases left in between. Per the germline V gene, CDR1 is ENHRY and CDR2 is SYGVKD. The DNA for the CDR3 is TGTGCCATCAGAGGGTGGAGTGATGGCTACACCTTC. This encodes CAIRGWSDGYTF.

This clonotype came up a few times. The CDR3 reads CAWSPDRGGNEKLFF. CDR3 nucleotides: TGTGCCTGGAGTCCAGACAGGGGGGGCAATGAAAAACTGTTTTTT. The rearrangement joins TRBV30 to TRBJ1-4, with 9 bases matching TRBD1. CDR1 and CDR2 (germline): GTSNPN, SVGIG (reference sequence). V shed 2 bases and J 5 bases; nucleotides not matched to a gene: 6. This CDR3 comprises 15 residues.

Comments on this clonotype: Sequence at one end of the junction differs from germline and may be a read error. The chain has TRBV4-3 and TRBJ2-2; D is perhaps TRBD1 or TRBD2 (5 bases each). The CDR3 spans 17 residues. Looked up from germline, CDR1 is LGHNA and CDR2 is YSLEER. The CDR3 coding sequence is TGCGCCAGCAGCCGAGGAACAGGAGCCGCGAACACCGGGGAGCTGTCTTTT. This codes for CASSRGTGAANTGELSF.

This clonotype occurred a few times. The rearrangement links TRBV4-2 to TRBJ2-7; tentatively, D is TRBD1 or TRBD2 (5 bases each). CDR1 LGHNA and CDR2 YNFKEQ come from the germline V gene. V was shortened by 6 bases and J by 3 bases, with 18 bases between the two germline ends. This CDR3 comprises 15 residues. The CDR3 loop reads CASRPSRDQLYEQYF. In nucleotides, the CDR3 is TGTGCCAGCAGGCCGTCCCGGGACCAACTCTACGAGCAGTACTTC.

This clonotype was picked up a small number of times. The rearrangement links TRBV3-1 to TRBJ1-1; D is undetermined. Per germline, CDR1 LGHDT and CDR2 YNNKEL (reference sequence). The V end lost 3 bases, the J end lost 0 bases, and 8 bases lay between the germline ends. This CDR3 comprises 14 residues. In DNA, the CDR3 is TGTGCCAGCAGCCAGTCAGGCATGAACACTGAAGCTTTCTTT. Its protein product is CASSQSGMNTEAFF.

The sample holds many counts of this clonotype. This rearrangement joins TRBV12-3 or TRBV12-4 to TRBJ2-3; D ambiguous. The CDR3 spans 14 residues. The ends were cut back, 7 bases at V and 6 bases at J, with 17 bases in the middle. CDR3 residues: CASTHTNTADTQYF. CDR3 sequence (DNA): TGTGCCAGCACCCATACAAATACCGCTGATACGCAGTATTTT.

This clonotype has ten or more counts. V and J are TRBV18 and TRBJ2-3; TRBD1 aligns across 9 bases. CDR1 is KGHSH, CDR2 LQKENI, per germline. V was pared by 6 bases and J by 8 bases, with 3 bases of the junction left unmatched. This CDR3 is 12 amino acids long. This CDR3 reads CASSPDRGTQYF. The CDR3 bases are TGTGCCAGCTCCCCGGACAGGGGTACGCAGTATTTT.

This clonotype was found a few times. V gene TRBV5-1 combines with J gene TRBJ1-4; no firm D call. Germline V gives CDR1 SGHRS, CDR2 YFSETQ. The CDR3 runs to 15 residues. Trimming stripped 4 bases from V and 4 bases from J, with 14 bases between. In DNA form, the CDR3 reads TGCGCCAGCAGCCCCCGCCCTAGGTATAATGAAAAACTGTTTTTT. This sequence encodes CASSPRPRYNEKLFF.

This clonotype has a count of ten or more. J is TRBJ2-5 and V is TRBV29-1, with D possibly being TRBD1 (6 bases). Trimming took off 5 bases at V and 1 base at J, with 11 bases between the two ends. The germline V gene has CDR1 SQVTM and CDR2 ANQGSEA. The CDR3 loop spans 13 amino acids. This chain's CDR3 is CSVKGVPQETQYF. The CDR3 nucleotides read TGCAGCGTTAAGGGGGTACCCCAAGAGACCCAGTACTTC.